A single sample gave rise to the 26 T cell receptor beta chains below, sequenced in a study of blood T cells in healthy people across ages. The use of a sample-barcoded 5' primer and a J-beta primer mix characterized a second PCR of roughly 6 to 11 cycles. TCRdb reprocessed the 5' RACE reads with MiXCR, giving one entry per CDR3 protein. The sample consists of 910,000 or so distinct CDR3 sequences, roughly 51% of them appearing once. Source material: blood. The receptor source for this set is an older woman in good health.

This clonotype was seen a handful of times. The chain combines TRBV6-1 with TRBJ2-7; D gene uncertain. This CDR3 spans 14 amino acids. CDR1 MNHNS and CDR2 SASEGT come from the germline V gene. V was shortened by 0 bases and J by 3 bases, with 9 bases between the two germline ends. DNA of the CDR3: TGTGCCAGCAGTGAAGCGGGGTCGGTCTACGAGCAGTACTTC. It is translated as CASSEAGSVYEQYF.

This clonotype was observed a handful of times. This chain connects TRBV28 to TRBJ2-7, with TRBD2 matching 8 bases. With 3 bases clipped from V and 0 bases from J, the junction kept 10 bases outside the gene matches. Germline CDR1 MDHEN, CDR2 SYDVKM. The CDR3 covers 17 residues. The CDR3: CASSFSLAEWSSYEQYF. The CDR3 DNA is TGTGCCAGCAGTTTTTCACTAGCGGAATGGAGCTCCTACGAGCAGTACTTC.

This rearrangement joins TRBV28 to TRBJ2-3; the D is unclear. Looked up from germline, CDR1 is MDHEN and CDR2 is SYDVKM. Between the trimmed V and J ends, which lost 11 bases and 0 bases, there was a span of 12 bases. The CDR3 length is 13 residues. The CDR3 protein is CASTEPSTDTQYF. In DNA form, the CDR3 reads TGTGCCTCGACGGAGCCCAGCACAGATACGCAGTATTTT. The whole variable domain, remainder taken from reference TRBV28 and TRBJ2-3, is DVKVTQSSRYLVKRTGEKVFLECVQDMDHENMFWYRQDPGLGLRLIYFSYDVKMKEKGDIPEGYSVSREKKERFSLILESASTNQTSMYLCASTEPSTDTQYFGPGTRLTVL.

The V call is TRBV24-1, the J call TRBJ1-5; 7 positions match TRBD1. The CDR3 loop spans 15 amino acids. Germline CDR1 reads KGHDR; CDR2 reads SFDVKD. V trimming: 6 bases; J trimming: 6 bases; junction bases outside the gene matches: 10. This CDR3 is CATSPRSGGTQPQHF. The CDR3, as DNA: TGTGCCACCAGTCCTAGATCAGGGGGGACTCAGCCCCAGCATTTT.

This chain links TRBV5-5 with TRBJ1-1; 7 bases agree with TRBD1. The CDR3 runs to 15 residues. Trimming at V came to 1 base and at J to 1 base, leaving 4 bases not matched to a gene. CDR1 and CDR2 (germline): SGHKS, YYEKEE (reference sequence). In DNA form, the CDR3 reads TGTGCCAGCAGCTTGCGACAGGGAGGGAACACTGAAGCTTTCTTT. As protein: CASSLRQGGNTEAFF.

This clonotype was counted a few times. The rearrangement joins TRBV11-1 to TRBJ2-7; D perhaps matches TRBD2 (5 bases). The length of the CDR3 is 14 residues. Germline CDR1 is SGHAT and CDR2 is FQDESV (reference sequence). Trimming cost V 5 bases and J 2 bases, with 13 bases left between them. CDR3 residues: CASSRRRPPYEQYF. The CDR3 coding sequence is TGTGCCAGCAGCAGAAGGAGGCCCCCCTACGAGCAGTACTTC. Variable domain in full (rest from reference TRBV11-1 and TRBJ2-7): EAEVAQSPRYKITEKSQAVAFWCDPISGHATLYWYRQILGQGPELLVQFQDESVVDDSQLPKDRFSAERLKGVDSTLKIQPAELGDSAMYLCASSRRRPPYEQYFGPGTRLTVT.

The chain combines TRBV10-3 with TRBJ1-4; a possible D gene is TRBD1 (5 bases). The CDR3 runs to 13 residues. Germline V lookup: CDR1 ENHRY, CDR2 SYGVKD. With 6 bases removed from V and 7 bases from J, the gap between germline ends came to 12 bases. The CDR3 reads CAISRGGVEKLFF. The CDR3 DNA is TGTGCCATCAGCCGCGGGGGGGTTGAAAAACTGTTTTTT.

The chain links TRBV7-8 to TRBJ2-3; D gene ambiguous. Germline V CDR1 and CDR2: SGHVS, FQNEAQ. The ends were cut back, 4 bases at V and 2 bases at J, with 13 bases in the middle. The CDR3 is made up of 15 amino acids. The chain's CDR3 is CASSSDEITTDTQYF. CDR3 sequence (DNA): TGTGCCAGCAGCTCGGACGAAATTACCACAGATACGCAGTATTTT. The full variable domain, rest sourced from reference TRBV7-8 and TRBJ2-3, is GAGVSQSPRYKVAKRGQDVALRCDPISGHVSLFWYQQALGQGPEFLTYFQNEAQLDKSGLPSDRFFAERPEGSVSTLKIQRTQQEDSAVYLCASSSDEITTDTQYFGPGTRLTVL.

J is TRBJ2-5 and V is TRBV14; TRBD2 is a possible D gene (5 bases). V gave up 6 bases and J gave up 7 bases, with 24 bases separating them. The V gene's germline CDR1 is SGHDN and CDR2 FVKESK. The length of the CDR3 is 16 residues. The CDR3 sequence: CASSHSRDVRLGTQYF. The CDR3 nucleotides read TGTGCCAGCAGTCACTCCCGGGATGTGAGGTTAGGGACCCAGTACTTC.

The chain has TRBV4-1 and TRBJ2-4, with no clear D. The J call may be mistaken, given a closer DNA end match to TRBJ2-7. Per germline, CDR1 MGHRA and CDR2 YSYEKL. The CDR3 has 12 amino acids. The CDR3 spells CASSPNFYEQYF. CDR3 bases: TGCGCCAGCAGCCCTAATTTCTACGAGCAGTACTTC.

The chain carries TRBV7-2 and TRBJ2-7; D unresolved. The CDR3 sequence is 15 residues long. V gave up 1 base and J gave up 4 bases, with 14 bases separating them. CDR1 and CDR2 (germline): SGHTA, FQGNSA. CDR3 bases: TGTGCCAGCAGCTTAGAGGGTTCAAGCAGGTACGAGCAGTACTTC. Translating it yields CASSLEGSSRYEQYF.

The J gene is TRBJ2-3, the V gene TRBV7-9; TRBD2 matches 8 bases. This CDR3 region has 14 residues. J gave up 4 bases and V 8 bases, and 8 bases lay outside the gene matches. CDR1 SEHNR and CDR2 FQNEAQ come from the germline V gene (reference sequence). The chain's CDR3 is CASGSGIPPDTQYF. CDR3 sequence (DNA): TGTGCCAGCGGTAGCGGGATACCGCCAGATACGCAGTATTTT.

This clonotype was picked up many times. The J gene is TRBJ2-5, the V gene TRBV3-1; 14 nucleotides line up with TRBD2. With 4 bases clipped from V and 5 bases from J, the junction kept 6 bases outside the gene matches. The CDR3 has 16 amino acids. Looked up from germline, CDR1 is LGHDT and CDR2 is YNNKEL (reference sequence). CDR3 protein: CASSRRTSGGMETQYF. CDR3 DNA sequence: TGTGCCAGCAGCCGACGGACTAGCGGGGGGATGGAGACCCAGTACTTC.

The CDR3 protein is CATSDSANSGANVLTF. In nucleotides, the CDR3 is TGTGCCACCAGTGACTCAGCCAACTCTGGGGCCAACGTCCTGACTTTC. The J gene is TRBJ2-6, the V gene TRBV24-1, with D unresolved. This CDR3 has 16 residues. From germline, CDR1 is KGHDR and CDR2 SFDVKD. With 4 bases removed from V and 0 bases from J, the gap between germline ends came to 9 bases.

The rearrangement joins TRBV5-1 to TRBJ2-5; 10 bases line up with TRBD2. V shed 6 bases and J 3 bases; nucleotides not matched to a gene: 8. Germline CDR1 and CDR2: SGHRS and YFSETQ. The CDR3 is made up of 15 amino acids. CDR3 in amino acids: CASTSLAGTEETQYF. Written as DNA, the CDR3 is TGCGCCAGCACCTCACTAGCGGGGACAGAAGAGACCCAGTACTTC.

This sequence joins TRBV7-9 and TRBJ1-5; no firm D call. Trimming pared 5 bases from V and 15 bases from J, leaving 32 bases between. CDR3 length: 17 amino acids. Germline-derived CDR1 and CDR2 are SEHNR and FQNEAQ (reference sequence). The CDR3 spells CASSHKEWGRSNQLRHF. In DNA, the CDR3 is TGTGCCAGCAGCCATAAAGAATGGGGAAGGAGCAATCAGCTCCGGCATTTT.

This clonotype was counted only a few times. This chain joins TRBV27 and TRBJ2-7, with D perhaps TRBD2 (6 bases). Germline-derived CDR1 and CDR2 are MNHEY and SMNVEV (reference sequence). There are 15 residues in the CDR3. The V end was cut by 4 bases, the J end by 3 bases, with 16 bases between. The DNA for the CDR3 is TGTGCCAGCAGTTCCACCGTGGAGGGCCACTACGAGCAGTACTTC. Its protein product is CASSSTVEGHYEQYF.

The table lists this clonotype with a few counts. The chain recombines TRBV7-9 with TRBJ2-7, with D possibly being TRBD2 (5 bases). The V gene lost 5 bases and the J gene lost 4 bases, with 15 bases spanning the gap. From germline, CDR1 is SEHNR and CDR2 FQNEAQ (reference sequence). This CDR3 contains 14 residues. CDR3 loop: CASSPVTERYEQYF. The CDR3 region has the DNA TGTGCCAGCAGCCCTGTAACCGAGCGGTACGAGCAGTACTTC.

The chain has TRBV7-2 and TRBJ2-3; D perhaps matches TRBD2 (6 bases). Looked up from germline, CDR1 is SGHTA and CDR2 is FQGNSA. Trimming cost V 2 bases and J 8 bases, with 14 bases left between them. This CDR3 has 14 amino acids. The CDR3 reads CASSLFSGEPTQYF. The CDR3 nucleotides read TGTGCCAGCAGCTTATTTTCGGGGGAGCCTACGCAGTATTTT.

The sample holds a few counts of this clonotype. The rearrangement links TRBV12-3 or TRBV12-4 to TRBJ2-5; D may be TRBD1 (6 bases). The CDR3 extends over 14 amino acids. With 2 bases removed from V and 2 bases from J, the gap between germline ends came to 9 bases. The CDR3 sequence is CASSLWTDQETQYF. The CDR3 DNA reads as TGTGCCAGCAGTTTATGGACAGATCAAGAGACCCAGTACTTC.

A few counts support this clonotype. The V gene is TRBV27, the J gene TRBJ2-3; D remains ambiguous. V shed 6 bases and J shed 5 bases, with 15 bases lying between them. Germline V gene lookup returns CDR1 MNHEY and CDR2 SMNVEV (reference sequence). The CDR3 covers 14 residues. In DNA, the CDR3 is TGTGCCAGCAGACTAAACGGGCCTAGAGATACGCAGTATTTT. Its protein product is CASRLNGPRDTQYF.

The rearrangement joins TRBV28 to TRBJ2-1, with D possibly matching TRBD2 (6 bases). The CDR3 contains 13 residues. CDR1 and CDR2 (germline): MDHEN, SYDVKM. V was trimmed by 5 bases and J by 4 bases, leaving 9 bases between them. CDR3 DNA sequence: TGTGCCAGCAGTGAGGACTATTACAATGAGCAGTTCTTC. It translates to CASSEDYYNEQFF.

This clonotype occurred a few times. The gene calls are TRBV5-1 and TRBJ2-1; D is unclear. CDR3 size: 12 residues. Germline V lookup: CDR1 SGHRS, CDR2 YFSETQ. V was cut by 9 bases and J by 5 bases, with 12 bases left in between. The CDR3 DNA reads TGCGCCACCTCTATTACTGACAATGAGCAGTTCTTC. Translation: CATSITDNEQFF.

This clonotype appeared once. The chain uses TRBV6-2 or TRBV6-3 and TRBJ2-1; 7 bases are shared with TRBD1. V trimming: 6 bases; J trimming: 4 bases; junction bases outside the gene matches: 3. Germline values: CDR1 MNHEY, CDR2 SVGEGT. The CDR3 is 13 residues long. CDR3 nucleotide sequence: TGTGCCAGCAGACGACAGGGTTACAATGAGCAGTTCTTC. It yields the protein CASRRQGYNEQFF.

The chain links TRBV30 to TRBJ2-1; 12 nucleotides align to TRBD2. This CDR3 is built from 14 residues. V trimming: 4 bases; J trimming: 9 bases; junction bases outside the gene matches: 7. CDR1 GTSNPN and CDR2 SVGIG come from the germline V gene (reference sequence). CDR3 protein: CAWTLAGGLGEQFF. The CDR3 DNA reads as TGTGCCTGGACTCTAGCGGGAGGGCTCGGTGAGCAGTTCTTC.

V gene TRBV24-1 combines with J gene TRBJ1-2; D gene ambiguous. This CDR3 is 14 amino acids long. Germline V gene lookup returns CDR1 KGHDR and CDR2 SFDVKD. Trimming pared 3 bases from V and 1 base from J, leaving 8 bases between. CDR3 loop: CATSDVSLNYGYTF. The CDR3 DNA follows: TGTGCCACCAGTGATGTCAGCCTTAACTATGGCTACACCTTC.